These 14 T cell receptor beta chains share one sample of origin, sequenced in a study of shared clonotypes between healthy human individuals. The table came from immunoSEQ multiplex PCR; TCRdb's copy has only in-frame clones and leaves some out. The repertoire holds about 2 million clones, with over 85% as singletons. The sample taken for sequencing was naive CD4+ T cells sorted from blood. Subset meaning: CD45RA+ positively selected. These receptors all come from a man younger than 35 in good health.

The chain uses TRBV6-6 and TRBJ2-2, with 8 positions matching TRBD1. Per germline, CDR1 MNHNY and CDR2 SVGAGI (reference sequence). The CDR3 runs to 15 residues. V lost 6 bases, J lost 2 bases, and 5 bases stayed unmatched. DNA of the CDR3: TGTGCCAGCAGACCCGGGACAGGTAACACCGGGGAGCTGTTTTTT. Encoded protein: CASRPGTGNTGELFF.

This rearrangement joins TRBV29-1 to TRBJ1-2; D is uncertain. The CDR3 covers 13 residues. Trimming took off 4 bases at V and 4 bases at J, with 13 bases between the two ends. The germline CDR1 and CDR2 sequences are SQVTM and ANQGSEA. CDR3 residues: CSVAPDTLYGYTF. CDR3 bases: TGCAGCGTTGCGCCGGATACTCTCTATGGCTACACCTTC.

As for this clone: Other DNA variants within this sample encode the same CDR3. This chain uses TRBV5-1 with TRBJ2-3; no firm D call. The germline gives CDR1 SGHRS, CDR2 YFSETQ. The CDR3 contains 12 residues. Between the trimmed V and J ends, which lost 0 bases and 6 bases, there was a span of 5 bases. Here the CDR3 DNA reads TGCGCCAGCAGCTTGGTTTCTGATACGCAGTATTTT. The encoded protein is CASSLVSDTQYF.

J is TRBJ2-1 and V is TRBV10-1, with unresolved D. Germline CDR1 is WNHNN and CDR2 is SYGVQD (reference sequence). V was pared by 4 bases and J by 5 bases, with 9 bases between. CDR3 size: 13 residues. CDR3 amino acids: CASSVGLNNEQFF. The CDR3 DNA sequence: TGCGCCAGCAGTGTCGGCCTTAACAATGAGCAGTTCTTC.

This clone was counted a single time. J is TRBJ1-5 and V is TRBV6-5, with a weak D call TRBD1 (5 bases). The CDR3 contains 13 residues. CDR1 is MNHEY, CDR2 SVGAGI, per germline. Trimming pared 10 bases from V and 8 bases from J, leaving 18 bases between. The CDR3: CATGLRLYEPQHF. The CDR3 nucleotides read TGTGCCACGGGACTGCGCCTTTACGAGCCCCAGCATTTT.

This sequence joins TRBV30 and TRBJ2-3; D gene uncertain. V lost 7 bases and J lost 2, with 10 bases in between. CDR3 length: 12 amino acids. In germline, CDR1 is GTSNPN, CDR2 SVGIG (reference sequence). CDR3 loop: CASDPTTDTQYF. In nucleotides, the CDR3 is TGTGCCTCGGACCCGACCACAGATACGCAGTATTTT.

The chain couples TRBV5-4 to TRBJ1-2; unclear D gene. The CDR3 contains 14 residues. V was shortened by 7 bases and J by 8 bases, with 21 bases between the two germline ends. Germline-derived CDR1 and CDR2 are SGHNT and YYREEE (reference sequence). The chain's CDR3 is CASGAWLEEGGYTF. For the CDR3, the DNA is TGTGCCAGCGGAGCTTGGTTGGAGGAAGGCGGCTACACCTTC.

This chain joins TRBV5-8 and TRBJ2-6; 9 bases map to TRBD1. Germline CDR1 is SGHTS and CDR2 is YDEGEE. The V and J ends lost 7 bases and 2 bases, in that order; junction bases with no gene match: 7. CDR3 length: 16 amino acids. This CDR3 reads CASGSTGGPGANVLTF. The CDR3 bases are TGTGCCAGCGGCTCAACAGGGGGCCCTGGGGCCAACGTCCTGACTTTC.

The genes are TRBV2 and TRBJ2-1; the D gene could be TRBD1 or TRBD2 (6 bases each). Trimming took 3 bases from V and 5 from J, leaving 14 bases between them. The CDR3 is made up of 15 amino acids. Germline V gives CDR1 SNHLY, CDR2 FYNNEI. The CDR3 is CASSDSGGPNNEQFF. As DNA, the CDR3 is TGTGCCAGCAGTGACTCCGGGGGCCCTAACAATGAGCAGTTCTTC. Based on the CDR3 plus reference TRBV2 and TRBJ2-1, the full variable domain is EPEVTQTPSHQVTQMGQEVILRCVPISNHLYFYWYRQILGQKVEFLVSFYNNEISEKSEIFDDQFSVERPDGSNFTLKIRSTKLEDSAMYFCASSDSGGPNNEQFFGPGTRLTVL.

V gene TRBV2 combines with J gene TRBJ2-7; 7 bases fit TRBD1. Germline CDR1 SNHLY, CDR2 FYNNEI. The CDR3 contains 14 residues. V was clipped by 6 bases and J by 1 base; unmatched bases: 6. This CDR3 is CASRIDRASYEQYF. DNA of the CDR3: TGTGCCAGCAGGATAGACAGGGCGTCCTACGAGCAGTACTTC.

J is TRBJ2-3 and V is TRBV7-2, with 12 bases matching TRBD2. CDR3 length: 16 residues. V was pared by 3 bases and J by 2 bases, with 3 bases of the junction left unmatched. The V gene's germline CDR1 is SGHTA and CDR2 FQGNSA. DNA for the CDR3: TGTGCCAGCAGCTTCCGGACTAGCGGGGACACAGATACGCAGTATTTT. Protein sequence: CASSFRTSGDTDTQYF.

V and J are TRBV30 and TRBJ2-5, with D unclear. Germline CDR1 is GTSNPN and CDR2 is SVGIG (reference sequence). CDR3 length: 13 residues. Deletions cut 2 bases from V and 3 bases from J, with 10 bases between. The CDR3 DNA is TGTGCCTGGAGTAGAAGGGCCGAAGAGACCCAGTACTTC. Protein sequence: CAWSRRAEETQYF.

This rearrangement joins TRBV2 to TRBJ1-5, with 7 bases fitting TRBD1. Germline loops: CDR1 SNHLY, CDR2 FYNNEI. Unmatched junction bases numbered 7, after V lost 5 bases and J lost 0 bases. The CDR3 has 16 residues. The CDR3 region is CASSTTYRGSNQPQHF. The CDR3 coding sequence is TGTGCCAGCAGTACCACCTACAGGGGTAGCAATCAGCCCCAGCATTTT.

The chain is built from TRBV5-1 and TRBJ2-2; weak D call: TRBD2 (5 bases). Trimming took 0 bases from V and 2 from J, leaving 11 bases between them. Germline V CDR1 and CDR2: SGHRS, YFSETQ. This CDR3 contains 16 residues. Written as DNA, the CDR3 is TGCGCCAGCAGCTTGGCAGCGGCCTCCAACACCGGGGAGCTGTTTTTT. It yields the protein CASSLAAASNTGELFF.